These 5 T cell receptor beta chains were all obtained from the same sample, sequenced in a study of persistence of HIV-infected CD4 T cells. Cells were stimulated with CMV-infected fibroblast lysates at approximately 10 ug/mL. Memory cells lacking CD40L and CD69 with high CD45RO were sorted. The libraries were made with immunoSEQ version 4 in survey mode. Profiled with immunoSEQ multiplex PCR; TCRdb holds only in-frame clones, not every one. The sample gives over 30,000 clones, roughly 82% of which show up once; roughly 6.7% is in the top ten. The antigens for these receptors are not known. This specimen was CD4+ T cells sorted from PBMCs after roughly 20-hour stimulation, taken from a patient who received antiretroviral therapy. All receptors come from an adult woman with HIV who was CMV-seropositive.

The chain is built from TRBV7-8 and TRBJ1-3; a weak D match, TRBD1 (6 bases). Trimming removed 6 bases from V and 0 bases from J, with 6 bases in between. Germline CDR1 reads SGHVS; CDR2 reads FQNEAQ. The CDR3 runs 13 residues. The CDR3 loop is CASRDSSGNTIYF. CDR3 coding DNA: TGTGCCAGCAGGGACAGCTCTGGAAACACCATATATTTT.

The count of this clone is one. The gene calls are TRBV5-4 and TRBJ1-1; 7 bases align to TRBD1. The CDR3 length is 14 residues. V dropped 7 bases and J dropped 8; count of bases not matched to a gene: 14. The germline V gene has CDR1 SGHNT and CDR2 YYREEE (reference sequence). CDR3 in amino acids: CASQNTGAPGEAFF. The CDR3 region has the DNA TGTGCCAGCCAAAACACAGGGGCCCCAGGGGAAGCTTTCTTT.

The chain uses TRBV5-4 and TRBJ1-1; 8 bases agree with TRBD1. Germline CDR1 is SGHNT and CDR2 is YYREEE (reference sequence). The CDR3 spans 14 residues. J lost 4 bases, V lost 0 bases, and 2 bases had no gene match. CDR3 in amino acids: CASSLGTGITEAFF. DNA of the CDR3: TGTGCCAGCAGCTTGGGGACAGGGATCACTGAAGCTTTCTTT.

The chain employs TRBV5-1 and TRBJ2-2, with D perhaps TRBD1 (6 bases). V lost 2 bases and J 0 bases, leaving 11 bases between the germline ends. The CDR3 has 16 amino acids. CDR1 is SGHRS, CDR2 YFSETQ, per germline. The CDR3 DNA reads as TGCGCCAGCAGCTTACAGGGATTCGCGAACACCGGGGAGCTGTTTTTT. This gives the protein CASSLQGFANTGELFF. Using reference TRBV5-1 and TRBJ2-2 for the parts outside the CDR3, the full variable domain is KAGVTQTPRYLIKTRGQQVTLSCSPISGHRSVSWYQQTPGQGLQFLFEYFSETQRNKGNFPGRFSGRQFSNSRSEMNVSTLELGDSALYLCASSLQGFANTGELFFGEGSRLTVL.

This sequence joins TRBV9 and TRBJ1-2, with 7 nucleotides matching TRBD1. J gave up 4 bases and V 1 base, and 25 bases lay outside the gene matches. Germline V gene lookup returns CDR1 SGDLS and CDR2 YYNGEE. The CDR3 spans 21 residues. The CDR3 reads CASSVRDLVRTGELSSYGYTF. In DNA, the CDR3 is TGTGCCAGCAGCGTAAGAGATTTGGTCCGGACAGGTGAATTATCCTCCTATGGCTACACCTTC.